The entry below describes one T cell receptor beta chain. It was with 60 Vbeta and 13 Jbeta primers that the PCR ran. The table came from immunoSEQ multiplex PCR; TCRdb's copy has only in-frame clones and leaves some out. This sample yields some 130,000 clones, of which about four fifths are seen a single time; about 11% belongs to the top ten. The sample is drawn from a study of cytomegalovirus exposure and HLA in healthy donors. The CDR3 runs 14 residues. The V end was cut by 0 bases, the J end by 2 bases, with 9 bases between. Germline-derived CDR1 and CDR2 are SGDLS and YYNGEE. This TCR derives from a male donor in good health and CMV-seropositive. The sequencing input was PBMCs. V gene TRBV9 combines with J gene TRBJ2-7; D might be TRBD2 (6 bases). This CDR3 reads CASSVGRDAYEQYF. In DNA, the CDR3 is TGTGCCAGCAGCGTAGGGAGGGACGCCTACGAGCAGTACTTC.